Listed below are T cell receptor beta chains from one sample, sequenced in a study of post-analysis software for immune sequencing data. TCRdb processed the PCR reads anew with MiXCR; each CDR3 protein has one entry. Here the sample spans 650,000 to 900,000 distinct CDR3 sequences, 35% to 55% being singletons. The sequencing sample was made of blood. These receptors were obtained from a girl aged 10-17 years with multiple sclerosis. Each CDR3 is given with its conserved first and last residue. Each record gives: V gene, D gene, clone size, J gene, CDR3 protein, CDR3 DNA. The D gene is left open where the match is weak. Where a row states a size, it is once, few, many or the class of an expanded clone; other rows omit it.

V gene: TRBV6-6
D gene: -
clone size: -
J gene: TRBJ2-7
CDR3 protein: CASGSNRYEQYF
CDR3 DNA: TGTGCCAGCGGCTCTAATCGCTACGAGCAGTACTTC

V gene: TRBV5-1
D gene: TRBD2
clone size: few
J gene: TRBJ2-7
CDR3 protein: CASSLVAAGGYEQYF
CDR3 DNA: TGCGCCAGCAGCTTGGTTGCAGCGGGAGGCTACGAGCAGTACTTC

V gene: TRBV12-3/TRBV12-4
D gene: -
clone size: few
J gene: TRBJ2-7
CDR3 protein: CASSFRDTAYEQYF
CDR3 DNA: TGTGCCAGCAGTTTCCGGGACACCGCATACGAGCAGTACTTC

V gene: TRBV4-3
D gene: TRBD1
clone size: few
J gene: TRBJ2-5
CDR3 protein: CASSPSRDRVVETQYF
CDR3 DNA: TGCGCCAGCAGCCCGTCCCGGGACAGGGTAGTAGAGACCCAGTACTTC

V gene: TRBV3-1
D gene: -
clone size: few
J gene: TRBJ2-7
CDR3 protein: CASSQVGGVYEQYF
CDR3 DNA: TGTGCCAGCAGCCAAGTCGGCGGGGTCTACGAGCAGTACTTC

V gene: TRBV18
D gene: TRBD1
clone size: -
J gene: TRBJ1-6
CDR3 protein: CASSLDRDLYNSPLHF
CDR3 DNA: TGTGCCAGCTCCCTGGACAGGGACCTATATAATTCACCCCTCCACTTT

V gene: TRBV15
D gene: TRBD2
clone size: -
J gene: TRBJ2-5
CDR3 protein: CATSSGGLKETQYF
CDR3 DNA: TGTGCCACCAGCTCGGGGGGTCTTAAAGAGACCCAGTACTTC

V gene: TRBV29-1
D gene: -
clone size: -
J gene: TRBJ2-3
CDR3 protein: CSVDEGSSTDTQYF
CDR3 DNA: TGCAGCGTTGACGAGGGTAGTAGCACAGATACGCAGTATTTT

V gene: TRBV24-1
D gene: TRBD2
clone size: -
J gene: TRBJ2-7
CDR3 protein: CATGGSGSHEQYF
CDR3 DNA: TGTGCCACCGGGGGTAGCGGGAGTCACGAGCAGTACTTC

V gene: TRBV11-2
D gene: -
clone size: -
J gene: TRBJ2-3
CDR3 protein: CASSLDFGGPDTQYF
CDR3 DNA: TGTGCCAGCAGCTTAGATTTTGGAGGCCCAGATACGCAGTATTTT

V gene: TRBV7-3
D gene: TRBD1
clone size: few
J gene: TRBJ2-1
CDR3 protein: CASSSRQGGNEQFF
CDR3 DNA: TGTGCCAGCAGCTCCAGACAGGGCGGCAATGAGCAGTTCTTC

V gene: TRBV6-2/TRBV6-3
D gene: TRBD1
clone size: few
J gene: TRBJ1-2
CDR3 protein: CASSYAGGDGYTF
CDR3 DNA: TGTGCCAGCAGTTACGCAGGGGGCGATGGCTACACCTTC

V gene: TRBV20-1
D gene: -
clone size: -
J gene: TRBJ2-7
CDR3 protein: CSAAGTLYNEQYF
CDR3 DNA: TGCAGTGCGGCCGGGACACTTTACAATGAGCAGTACTTC

V gene: TRBV12-3/TRBV12-4
D gene: TRBD1
clone size: -
J gene: TRBJ1-2
CDR3 protein: CASSPAGQAGYGYTF
CDR3 DNA: TGTGCCAGCAGCCCCGCAGGACAGGCGGGCTATGGCTACACCTTC

V gene: TRBV7-2
D gene: TRBD2
clone size: -
J gene: TRBJ2-7
CDR3 protein: CASSIDRTSGAYEQYF
CDR3 DNA: TGTGCCAGCAGCATCGACCGGACTAGCGGGGCCTACGAGCAGTACTTC

V gene: TRBV4-2
D gene: TRBD2
clone size: few
J gene: TRBJ2-3
CDR3 protein: CASSLFGTSGTDTQYF
CDR3 DNA: TGTGCCAGCAGCCTGTTCGGGACTAGCGGCACAGATACGCAGTATTTT

V gene: TRBV7-6
D gene: -
clone size: -
J gene: TRBJ2-3
CDR3 protein: CASSLRPADTQYF
CDR3 DNA: TGTGCCAGCAGTTTGCGACCAGCAGATACGCAGTATTTT

V gene: TRBV12-3/TRBV12-4
D gene: -
clone size: few
J gene: TRBJ2-4
CDR3 protein: CASRTGPTGEDIQYF
CDR3 DNA: TGTGCCAGCAGAACCGGGCCCACCGGGGAGGACATTCAGTACTTC

V gene: TRBV6-6
D gene: -
clone size: few
J gene: TRBJ2-1
CDR3 protein: CASSYAGPRDEQFF
CDR3 DNA: TGTGCCAGCAGTTACGCCGGGCCGCGCGACGAGCAGTTCTTC

V gene: TRBV29-1
D gene: TRBD2
clone size: few
J gene: TRBJ2-5
CDR3 protein: CSADLAGGQATQYF
CDR3 DNA: TGCAGCGCCGACCTAGCGGGAGGGCAGGCGACCCAGTACTTC

V gene: TRBV4-1
D gene: TRBD1
clone size: -
J gene: TRBJ2-5
CDR3 protein: CASSQEGDRERETQYF
CDR3 DNA: TGCGCCAGCAGCCAAGAAGGGGACAGGGAGAGAGAGACCCAGTACTTC

V gene: TRBV6-5
D gene: -
clone size: -
J gene: TRBJ2-5
CDR3 protein: CASSYGLGKGYKEQYF
CDR3 DNA: TGTGCCAGCAGTTACGGGTTGGGGAAAGGGTACAAGGAGCAGTACTTC

V gene: TRBV29-1
D gene: -
clone size: few
J gene: TRBJ2-7
CDR3 protein: CSVSSPYEQYF
CDR3 DNA: TGCAGCGTGAGCTCACCATACGAGCAGTACTTC

V gene: TRBV20-1
D gene: -
clone size: few
J gene: TRBJ1-2
CDR3 protein: CSARDYGTQPYGYTF
CDR3 DNA: TGCAGTGCTAGAGACTATGGCACTCAGCCCTATGGCTACACCTTC

V gene: TRBV4-1
D gene: -
clone size: few
J gene: TRBJ2-7
CDR3 protein: CASSPPDQGVDEQYF
CDR3 DNA: TGCGCCAGCAGCCCCCCGGACCAAGGTGTGGACGAGCAGTACTTC

V gene: TRBV20-1
D gene: -
clone size: few
J gene: TRBJ2-7
CDR3 protein: CSARWGEEQYF
CDR3 DNA: TGCAGTGCTAGATGGGGAGAGGAGCAGTACTTC